This T cell receptor beta chain was captured by sequencing in a study of shared clonotypes between healthy human individuals. Study-wide context: Donors, aged 18 to 49, were a couple of women and a few men.

TCRdb's copy holds only in-frame clones and misses some; the assay was immunoSEQ multiplex PCR. The sample lists a few million clones, 93% occurring once. All donors were healthy HIV-negative adults lacking recent acute infections or vaccinations. The authors divided CD4+ cells into CD45RA+ naive and CD45RA-negative memory subsets. This clonotype was sampled from a man aged 18 to 29 in good health. Some clones in this sample may be carry-over from other donors' samples. The source material was naive CD4+ T cells from PBMCs. The subset here: CD45RA+ positively selected.

The CDR3 nucleotides read TGTGCCAGTAAGATGGGGCGCACAGATACGCAGTATTTT. This encodes CASKMGRTDTQYF. The rearrangement joins TRBV19 to TRBJ2-3; possible D gene TRBD1, 5 bases. Germline V gene sequence: CDR1 LNHDA, CDR2 SQIVND (reference sequence). The CDR3 is made up of 13 amino acids. Trimming shortened V by 7 bases and J by 1 base, and 9 bases separated the two germline ends.